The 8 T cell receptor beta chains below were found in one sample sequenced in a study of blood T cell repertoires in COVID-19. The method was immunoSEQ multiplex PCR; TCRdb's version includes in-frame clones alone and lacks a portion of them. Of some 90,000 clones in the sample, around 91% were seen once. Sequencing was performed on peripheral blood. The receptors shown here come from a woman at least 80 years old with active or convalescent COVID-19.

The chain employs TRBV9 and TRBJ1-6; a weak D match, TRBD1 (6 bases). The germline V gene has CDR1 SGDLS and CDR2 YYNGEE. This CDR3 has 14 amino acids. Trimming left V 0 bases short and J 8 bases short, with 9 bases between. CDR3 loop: CASSVEEGDSPLHF. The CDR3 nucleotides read TGTGCCAGCAGCGTAGAAGAGGGGGATTCACCCCTCCACTTT. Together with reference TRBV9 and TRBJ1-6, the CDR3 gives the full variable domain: DSGVTQTPKHLITATGQRVTLRCSPRSGDLSVYWYQQSLDQGLQFLIQYYNGEERAKGNILERFSAQQFPDLHSELNLSSLELGDSALYFCASSVEEGDSPLHFGNGTRLTVT.

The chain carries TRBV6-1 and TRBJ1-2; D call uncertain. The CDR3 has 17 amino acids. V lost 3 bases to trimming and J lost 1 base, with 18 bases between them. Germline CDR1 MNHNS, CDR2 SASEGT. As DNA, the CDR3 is TGTGCCAGCAGTGAGGATCGCAAGAGGTCACTTAACTATGGCTACACCTTC. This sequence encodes CASSEDRKRSLNYGYTF.

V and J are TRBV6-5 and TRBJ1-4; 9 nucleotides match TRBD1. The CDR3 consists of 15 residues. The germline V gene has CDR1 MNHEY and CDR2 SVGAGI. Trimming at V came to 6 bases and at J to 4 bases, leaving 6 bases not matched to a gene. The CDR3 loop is CASSPTGGSNEKLFF. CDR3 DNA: TGTGCCAGCAGCCCAACAGGGGGCAGTAATGAAAAACTGTTTTTT.

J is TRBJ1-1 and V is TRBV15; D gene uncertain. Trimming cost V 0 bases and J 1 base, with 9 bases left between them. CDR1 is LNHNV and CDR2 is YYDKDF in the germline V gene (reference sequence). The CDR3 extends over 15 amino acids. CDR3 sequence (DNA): TGTGCCACCAGCAGAGAAAGTGCGGGGAACACTGAAGCTTTCTTT. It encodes CATSRESAGNTEAFF.

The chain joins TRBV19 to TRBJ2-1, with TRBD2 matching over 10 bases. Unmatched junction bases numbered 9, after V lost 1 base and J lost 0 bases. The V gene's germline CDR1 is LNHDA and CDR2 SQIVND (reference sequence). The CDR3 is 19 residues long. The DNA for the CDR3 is TGTGCCAGTAGTATAGTGGGGACTAGCGTAAGCTACTCCTACAATGAGCAGTTCTTC. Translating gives CASSIVGTSVSYSYNEQFF.

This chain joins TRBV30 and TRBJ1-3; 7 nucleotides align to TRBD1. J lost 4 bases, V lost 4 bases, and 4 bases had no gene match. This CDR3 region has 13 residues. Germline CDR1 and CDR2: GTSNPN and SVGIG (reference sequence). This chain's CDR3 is CAWTSDRGNTIYF. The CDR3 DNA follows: TGTGCCTGGACCTCGGACAGGGGAAACACCATATATTTT.

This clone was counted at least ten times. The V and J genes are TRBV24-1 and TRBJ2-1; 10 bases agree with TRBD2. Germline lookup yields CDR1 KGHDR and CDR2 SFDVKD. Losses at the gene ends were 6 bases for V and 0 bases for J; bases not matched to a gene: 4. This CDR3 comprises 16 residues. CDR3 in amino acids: CATSLSGRNSYNEQFF. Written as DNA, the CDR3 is TGTGCCACCAGTCTTAGCGGGAGGAACTCCTACAATGAGCAGTTCTTC.

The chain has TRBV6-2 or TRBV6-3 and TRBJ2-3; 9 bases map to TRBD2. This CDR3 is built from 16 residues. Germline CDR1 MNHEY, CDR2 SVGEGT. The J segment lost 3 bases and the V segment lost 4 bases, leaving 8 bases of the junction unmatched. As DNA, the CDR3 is TGTGCCAGCAGTTCTTTAGCGGGAGCGGTGACAGATACGCAGTATTTT. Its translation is CASSSLAGAVTDTQYF.